This paragraph reports one TCR beta chain. The antigen remains undetermined. The data were obtained in a study of response to subunit inactivated influenza vaccine. The CDR3 is 17 amino acids. In germline, CDR1 is MDHEN, CDR2 SYDVKM. V trimming: 5 bases; J trimming: 2 bases; junction bases outside the gene matches: 7. Study observations and caveats: T cells newly recruited by each seasonal influenza vaccination are few, the authors suggested.

One entry per CDR3 protein, called by TCRdb with MiXCR from the RT-PCR reads. The table has 450,000 to 600,000 distinct CDR3 sequences, less than 10% seen once. The sample consisted of PBMCs from blood, taken less than 30 months after vaccination. This sequence was found in a man aged 50-75 years who received an inactivated influenza vaccine. The gene calls are TRBV28 and TRBJ2-6, with 9 bases that match TRBD1. CDR3 sequence: CASSGGQGRPGANVLTF. As DNA, the CDR3 is TGTGCCAGCAGTGGGGGACAGGGAAGGCCTGGGGCCAACGTCCTGACTTTC.